This TCR beta chain was obtained from a study of OX40 agonist ivuxolimab in advanced cancers. The data were produced by immunoSEQ multiplex PCR, yet TCRdb's version contains in-frame clones alone and is incomplete. The data contain about 91,000 clones, approximately 88% of them singletons. Per the germline V gene, CDR1 is SGHRS and CDR2 is YFSETQ. CDR3 length equals 15 residues. Trimming pared 4 bases from V and 1 base from J, leaving 15 bases between. The chain uses TRBV5-1 and TRBJ2-7; D may be TRBD1 or TRBD2 (5 bases each). The source material was CD4+ or CD8+ T cells sorted from blood, sampled in a trial of the OX40 agonist ivuxolimab. This sequence originates from an adult with an advanced solid tumor such as melanoma, head and neck, liver or kidney cancer. In DNA form, the CDR3 reads TGCGCCAGCAGCAGGGAAGTGGGGGTTTCCTACGAGCAGTACTTC. It is translated as CASSREVGVSYEQYF.